Detailed here is one T cell receptor (beta chain). Its antigen is not known. The data belong to a study of vaccination and CD4 T cells after COVID-19. Cultured CD4+ T-cell DNA underwent Oncomine TCR Beta short-read sequencing. TCRdb reprocessed the PCR reads via MiXCR and lists one record per CDR3 protein. The sample carries under 20,000 distinct CDR3 sequences, about three fifths recorded once. Germline CDR1 and CDR2: DFQATT and SNEGSKA (reference sequence). The CDR3 runs to 14 residues. The ends were cut back, 5 bases at V and 5 bases at J, with 18 bases in the middle. Treatment indicated: 10-day PBMC culture with coronavirus spike peptide pools or control peptides (ViraFEST assay). T cells were expanded with peptide pools, and expanded clonotypes were identified by TCR sequencing.

The TCR was taken from a human donor who had recovered from COVID-19. The chain is built from TRBV20-1 and TRBJ2-5; D is possibly TRBD2 (6 bases). What was sequenced was CD4+ T cells from blood, cultured in vitro. The CDR3 spells CSASGTRGGETQYF. As DNA, the CDR3 is TGCAGTGCTTCCGGGACCCGTGGGGGGGAGACCCAGTACTTC.